One sample yielded the 6 T cell receptor beta chains listed below, sequenced in a study of beta chain features in type 1 diabetes. Expressed TCRB transcripts were sequenced, since all the RNA that had been isolated was reverse transcribed. The protocol was immunoSEQ multiplex PCR, while the TCRdb copy is restricted to in-frame clones and leaves out a portion. The data hold hundreds of thousands of clones, with around 13% observed a single time. Input material: central memory CD4+ T cells from blood. These receptors all stem from a man aged 25-45 years in good health.

This clone occurred a few times. The V gene is TRBV7-2, the J gene TRBJ1-1; possibly TRBD1 for D (5 bases). The CDR3 is 13 residues long. V lost 7 bases, J lost 5 bases, and 14 bases lay in between. Germline assignment: CDR1 SGHTA and CDR2 FQGNSA. CDR3 sequence reads: CASTRLGGTEAFF. DNA for the CDR3: TGTGCCAGCACCAGACTGGGGGGAACTGAAGCTTTCTTT.

The chain is built from TRBV5-1 and TRBJ2-5, with 8 positions matching TRBD1. The CDR3 runs 13 residues. The germline V gene encodes CDR1 SGHRS and CDR2 YFSETQ. V shed 1 base, J shed 5 bases, and the junction held 1 base outside the gene matches. The CDR3 loop is CASSLQGAETQYF. The CDR3 bases are TGCGCCAGCAGCTTGCAGGGGGCGGAGACCCAGTACTTC.

The CDR3 DNA sequence: TGTGCCAGCAGTTTGGGGGTAATGAGCGGTTTCACAGATACGCAGTATTTT. Its protein is CASSLGVMSGFTDTQYF. This chain joins TRBV27 and TRBJ2-3; the D call may be TRBD1 or TRBD2 (5 bases each). Germline V gene sequence: CDR1 MNHEY, CDR2 SMNVEV (reference sequence). The length of the CDR3 is 17 residues. V was clipped by 3 bases and J by 2 bases, with 18 bases between them.

The CDR3 bases are TGTGCCAGCAGCTTTGGGGGAAATGAAAAACTGTTTTTT. This sequence encodes CASSFGGNEKLFF. V and J are TRBV11-2 and TRBJ1-4; the D gene is possibly TRBD1 (5 bases). Germline V CDR1 and CDR2: SGHAT, FQNNGV. With 3 bases removed from V and 5 bases from J, the gap between germline ends came to 7 bases. This CDR3 region has 13 residues. The whole variable domain, filled in from reference TRBV11-2 and TRBJ1-4, reads EAGVAQSPRYKIIEKRQSVAFWCNPISGHATLYWYQQILGQGPKLLIQFQNNGVVDDSQLPKDRFSAERLKGVDSTLKIQPAKLEDSAVYLCASSFGGNEKLFFGSGTQLSVL.

The gene calls are TRBV4-3 and TRBJ2-7; 11 bases fit TRBD2. The J segment lost 2 bases and the V segment lost 3 bases, leaving 3 bases of the junction unmatched. This CDR3 comprises 15 residues. Per the germline V gene, CDR1 is LGHNA and CDR2 is YSLEER. In DNA, the CDR3 is TGCGCCAGCAGCCAGGGACTAGCGGCAACCTACGAGCAGTACTTC. This encodes CASSQGLAATYEQYF.

The chain is built from TRBV2 and TRBJ1-2; tentative D call: TRBD1 (6 bases). Germline values: CDR1 SNHLY, CDR2 FYNNEI. This CDR3 has 14 residues. V shed 0 bases and J shed 7 bases, with 12 bases lying between them. Written as DNA, the CDR3 is TGTGCCAGCAGTGAAGCGCTTCGGGGGCTTGGCTACACCTTC. Encoded protein: CASSEALRGLGYTF.